The sequence of this T cell receptor (beta chain) was determined in a study of T cells in localized non-small cell lung cancer. Whole-study findings and limits: Uninvolved adjacent lung showed peak T cell clonality, exceeding tumor.

This clone has only a few counts. Its antigen is still unknown. Germline V lookup: CDR1 SGDLS, CDR2 YYNGEE. The J segment lost 7 bases and the V segment lost 5 bases, leaving 11 bases of the junction unmatched. CDR3 length: 16 residues. TCRdb's copy holds only in-frame clones and misses some; the assay was immunoSEQ multiplex PCR. Altogether roughly 690 clones are present, over 20% being singletons, with the ten largest covering 25% to 35%. The specimen was normal lung tissue next to the tumor, collected before any cancer treatment. The sequence was collected from an older female donor with stage II lung adenocarcinoma. The V call is TRBV9, the J call TRBJ2-1, with 11 nucleotides matching TRBD2. The CDR3 DNA reads as TGTGCCAGCAGTGGGCTAGCGGGAGGCCTAGAAAATGAGCAGTTCTTC. This encodes CASSGLAGGLENEQFF.